The present TCR beta chain was sequenced within a study of T cells after yellow fever vaccination. Overall study findings and caveats: Researchers noted that a small share of clonotypes showed up in both CD4 and CD8 compartments.

MiXCR, applied by TCRdb to the 5' RACE reads, yields one record per CDR3 protein. The table has hundreds of thousands of distinct CDR3 sequences, about a sixth seen once. This clonotype was found a few times. Its antigen remains unknown. With V trimmed by 4 bases and J by 6 bases, 9 bases remained unmatched. The length of the CDR3 is 14 residues. CDR1 is SGHRS and CDR2 is YFSETQ in the germline V gene. Here the sequenced sample was PBMCs, taken 5 to 6 days after the first yellow fever vaccination. This chain links TRBV5-1 with TRBJ1-1; 7 bases fit TRBD1. This TCR was recovered from a man younger than 30 who received the YFV17D yellow fever vaccine. CDR3 in amino acids: CASSQGTVHAEAFF. In DNA, the CDR3 is TGCGCCAGCAGCCAAGGGACAGTCCACGCTGAAGCTTTCTTT.